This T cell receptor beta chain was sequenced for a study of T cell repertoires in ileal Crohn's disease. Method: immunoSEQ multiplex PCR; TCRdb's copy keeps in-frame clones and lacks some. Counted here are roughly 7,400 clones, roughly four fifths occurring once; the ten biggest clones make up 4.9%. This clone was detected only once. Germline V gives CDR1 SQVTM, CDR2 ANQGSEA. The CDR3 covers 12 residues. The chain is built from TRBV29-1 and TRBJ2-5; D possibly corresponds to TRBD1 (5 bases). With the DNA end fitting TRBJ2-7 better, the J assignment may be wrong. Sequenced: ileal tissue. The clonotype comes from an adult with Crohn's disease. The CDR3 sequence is CSVATGTYEQYF. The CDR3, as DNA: TGCAGCGTGGCCACAGGAACCTACGAGCAGTACTTC.